This T cell receptor beta chain was observed in a study of shared clonotypes between healthy human individuals. Germline CDR1 is MNHEY and CDR2 is SMNVEV (reference sequence). The CDR3 totals 17 residues. Trimming left V 5 bases short and J 0 bases short, with 17 bases between. Profiling relied on immunoSEQ multiplex PCR, and the TCRdb table lists in-frame clones only, not all of them. The profile shows approximately 2,300,000 clones, less than 95% of them singletons. The J gene is TRBJ1-5, the V gene TRBV27, with a possible D match to TRBD1 (5 bases). Sequenced input: naive CD4+ T cells from PBMCs. Subset noted: CD45RA+ positively selected. This TCR was recovered from a man aged 18 to 29 in good health. Some clones in this sample may be carry-over from other donors' samples. In nucleotides, the CDR3 is TGTGCCAGCAGTACGAAGGGACCCCCCTATAGCAATCAGCCCCAGCATTTT. This encodes CASSTKGPPYSNQPQHF.